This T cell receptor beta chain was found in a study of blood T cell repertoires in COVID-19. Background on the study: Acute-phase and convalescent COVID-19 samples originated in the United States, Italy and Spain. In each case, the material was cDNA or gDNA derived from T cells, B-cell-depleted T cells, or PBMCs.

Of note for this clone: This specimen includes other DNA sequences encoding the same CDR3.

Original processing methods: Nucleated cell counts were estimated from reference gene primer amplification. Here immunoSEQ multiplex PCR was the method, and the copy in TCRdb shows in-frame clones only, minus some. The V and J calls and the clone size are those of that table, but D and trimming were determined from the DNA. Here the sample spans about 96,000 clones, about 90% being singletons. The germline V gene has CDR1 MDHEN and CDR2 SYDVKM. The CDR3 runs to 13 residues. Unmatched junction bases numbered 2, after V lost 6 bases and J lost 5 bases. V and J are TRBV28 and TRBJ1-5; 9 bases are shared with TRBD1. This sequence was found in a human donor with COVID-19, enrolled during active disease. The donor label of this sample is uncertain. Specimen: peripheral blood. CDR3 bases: TGTGCCAGCAGACGACAGGGGGATCAGCCCCAGCATTTT. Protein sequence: CASRRQGDQPQHF.